This T cell receptor beta chain was sequenced in a study of identical twins. This clonotype was detected only a few times. A single record per CDR3 protein comes from TCRdb applying MiXCR to the 5' RACE reads. The sample has fewer than 900,000 distinct CDR3 sequences, 15% to 20% seen once; the top ten hold 10% to 15%. The CDR3 has 12 residues. The germline CDR1 and CDR2 sequences are SGHTA and FQGNSA. Trimming removed 5 bases at V and 6 bases at J, with 9 bases between. These data were also filed under a second study, of T cells expressing NK-cell markers.

Material: PBMCs. This receptor was identified in a woman aged 18-29 years in good health. J is TRBJ2-3 and V is TRBV7-2; no clear D gene. The CDR3 protein is CASSPVADTQYF. CDR3 bases: TGTGCCAGCAGCCCAGTAGCTGATACGCAGTATTTT.